This T cell receptor (beta chain) was recovered during a study of T cells in tuberculosis. Study in general: A South African cohort included IGRA-negative adolescents, latently infected IGRA-positive adolescents and adults with active tuberculosis. Study-wide findings and caveats: Active tuberculosis TCR-alpha repertoires lay closer to GMM-specific TCRs than IGRA-negative controls, suggesting clonal expansion.

Tuberculin skin test and IGRA determined adolescents' latent tuberculosis status at entry. Unsorted cryopreserved PBMC were sequenced, averaging about 100,000 T cells per clinical donor. Here immunoSEQ multiplex PCR was the method, and the copy in TCRdb shows in-frame clones only, minus some. The sample carries tens of thousands of clones, roughly nine tenths recorded once. A word on this clone: The target antigen is unknown.

The CDR3 runs 13 residues. The germline V gene has CDR1 SEHNR and CDR2 FQNEAQ (reference sequence). V lost 5 bases, J lost 1 base, and 8 bases lay in between. V and J are TRBV7-9 and TRBJ1-1, with D perhaps TRBD1 (6 bases). The receptor comes from a donor between 10 and 35 years old with latent tuberculosis or without tuberculosis infection. What was sequenced was PBMCs. CDR3 sequence reads: CASSVDRNTEAFF. CDR3 in DNA: TGTGCCAGCAGCGTGGACAGGAACACTGAAGCTTTCTTT.